The source of this TCR beta chain is a study of blood T cell repertoires in COVID-19. Study in general: Samples of COVID-19 (acute and convalescent) were obtained from the United States, Italy and Spain. The cDNA or gDNA used as material had been derived from T cells, B-cell-depleted T cells, or PBMCs.

Measured with immunoSEQ multiplex PCR; TCRdb has only the in-frame clones, and not every one. Of roughly 240,000 clones listed, 70% to 90% are singletons. The cohort comprised adults aged about 18 to 100 years residing in under 30 US areas. Cohort placement rested on clinical history that participants reported themselves. This CDR3 region has 15 residues. The germline V gene has CDR1 KGHSH and CDR2 LQKENI. V lost 0 bases, J lost 2 bases, and 3 bases stayed unmatched. The chain has TRBV18 and TRBJ2-7, with TRBD2 identical over 8 bases. Sequencing used PBMCs or T cells enriched from blood (not recorded which). This TCR was recovered from a woman between 45 and 60 years old with acute COVID-19. This chain's CDR3 is CASSPPSGETYEQYF. The CDR3 DNA reads as TGTGCCAGCTCACCACCTAGCGGGGAGACCTACGAGCAGTACTTC.